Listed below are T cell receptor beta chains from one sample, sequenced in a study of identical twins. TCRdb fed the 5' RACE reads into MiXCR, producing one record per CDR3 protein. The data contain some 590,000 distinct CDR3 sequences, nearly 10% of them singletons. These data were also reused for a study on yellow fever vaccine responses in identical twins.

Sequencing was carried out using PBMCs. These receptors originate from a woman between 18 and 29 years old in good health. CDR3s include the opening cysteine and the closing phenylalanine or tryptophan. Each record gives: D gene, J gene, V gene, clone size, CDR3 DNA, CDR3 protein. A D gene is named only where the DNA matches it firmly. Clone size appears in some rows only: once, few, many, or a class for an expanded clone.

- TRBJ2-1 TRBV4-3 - TGCGCCAGCAGCCAAGATTGGGGGGTTGGTGAGCAGTTCTTC CASSQDWGVGEQFF
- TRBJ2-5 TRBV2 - TGTGCCAGCAGGACGGGGGCCATCCAAGAGACCCAGTACTTC CASRTGAIQETQYF
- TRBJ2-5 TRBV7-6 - TGTGCCAGCAGCCTCAGACACGGTACAGACACCGGCGTTGGGACCCAGTACTTC CASSLRHGTDTGVGTQYF
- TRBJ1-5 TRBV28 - TGTGCCAGCAGTTTTCTGGCCCGGAGATATCAGCCCCAGCATTTT CASSFLARRYQPQHF
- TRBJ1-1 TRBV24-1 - TGTGCCACCAGTGATGTAGACGACAGAGGTAATCCCGAAGCTTTCTTT CATSDVDDRGNPEAFF
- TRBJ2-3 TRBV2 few TGTGCCAGCATTTTCGGGTACACAGATACGCAGTATTTT CASIFGYTDTQYF
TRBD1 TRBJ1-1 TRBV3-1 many TGTGCCAGCAGCGCCTACAGGGGGGACACTGAAGCTTTCTTT CASSAYRGDTEAFF
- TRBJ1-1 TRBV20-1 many TGCAGCTCCACTGAAGCTTTCTTT CSSTEAFF
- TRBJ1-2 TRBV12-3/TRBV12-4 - TGTGCCAGCAGTCCTTCTGTTCGGGCAGCAGACTATGGCTACACCTTC CASSPSVRAADYGYTF
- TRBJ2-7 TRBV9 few TGTGCCAGCAGCCCCCGGGAGTGGAGCGAGCAGTACTTC CASSPREWSEQYF
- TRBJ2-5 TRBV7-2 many TGTGCCAGCAGCTCCCTAATCGCAGGGGGGTCCCAGTACTTC CASSSLIAGGSQYF
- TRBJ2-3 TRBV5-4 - TGTGCCAGCAGCTTAATAGGCGTTTACACAGATACGCAGTATTTT CASSLIGVYTDTQYF
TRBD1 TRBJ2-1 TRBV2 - TGTGCCAGCAGGAGACCGGGACAGGGGTTCTTC CASRRPGQGFF
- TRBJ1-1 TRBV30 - TGTGCCTGGAGGACAGGACTGAACACTGAAGCTTTCTTT CAWRTGLNTEAFF
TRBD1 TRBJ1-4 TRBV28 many TGTGCCAGCAGTTCCGGGACAGTAGGAGAAAAACTGTTTTTT CASSSGTVGEKLFF
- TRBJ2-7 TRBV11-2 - TGTGCCAGCAGCTTTGGGGACGGACTCTACGAGCAGTACTTC CASSFGDGLYEQYF